This note documents a single TCR beta chain sequence. The antigen is undetermined. Germline CDR1 reads MNHEY; CDR2 reads SMNVEV (reference sequence). The CDR3 loop spans 13 amino acids. V lost 4 bases and J 5 bases, leaving 11 bases between the germline ends. The Oncomine TCR Beta short-read assay sequenced DNA from cultured CD4+ T cells. One entry per CDR3 protein, called by TCRdb with MiXCR from the PCR reads. The sample includes some 11,000 distinct CDR3 sequences, under 55% of them seen just once. The data stem from a study of vaccination and CD4 T cells after COVID-19. Findings and caveats of the study: Among those convalescent, a median around 86% of reactive clones emerged solely post-vaccination. The great majority, 304 of 307 vaccine-specific clones, proved spike mono-reactive in convalescent patients.

Treatment described: approximately 9-day PBMC culture with coronavirus spike peptide pools or control peptides (ViraFEST assay). Sequenced input: CD4+ T cells from blood, cultured in vitro. The chain is built from TRBV27 and TRBJ1-1; D is unresolved. The clonotype comes from a human donor who had recovered from COVID-19. CDR3: CASSSYTGTEAFF. The DNA for the CDR3 is TGTGCCAGCAGTTCCTACACGGGAACTGAAGCTTTCTTT.